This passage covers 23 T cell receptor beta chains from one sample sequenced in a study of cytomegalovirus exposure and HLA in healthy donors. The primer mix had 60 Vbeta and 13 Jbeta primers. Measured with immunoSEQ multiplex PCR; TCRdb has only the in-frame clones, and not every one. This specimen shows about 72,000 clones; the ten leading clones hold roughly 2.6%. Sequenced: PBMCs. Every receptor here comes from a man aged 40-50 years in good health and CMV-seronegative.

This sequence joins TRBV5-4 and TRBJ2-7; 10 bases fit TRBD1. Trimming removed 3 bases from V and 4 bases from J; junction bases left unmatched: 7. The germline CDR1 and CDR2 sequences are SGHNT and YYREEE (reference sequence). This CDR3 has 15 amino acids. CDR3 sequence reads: CASSSETGGLYEQYF. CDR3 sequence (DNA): TGTGCCAGCAGCTCAGAGACAGGGGGCCTGTACGAGCAGTACTTC.

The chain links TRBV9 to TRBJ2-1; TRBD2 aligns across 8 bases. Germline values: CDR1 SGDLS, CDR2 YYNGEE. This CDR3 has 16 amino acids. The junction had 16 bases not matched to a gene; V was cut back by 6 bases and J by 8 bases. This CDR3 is CASTTTSGGFRDEQFF. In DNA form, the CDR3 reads TGTGCCAGCACCACCACCAGCGGGGGTTTCAGGGATGAGCAGTTCTTC.

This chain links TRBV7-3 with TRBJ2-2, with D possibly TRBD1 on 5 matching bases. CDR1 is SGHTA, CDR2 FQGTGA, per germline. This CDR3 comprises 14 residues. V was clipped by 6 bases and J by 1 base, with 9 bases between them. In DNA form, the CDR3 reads TGTGCCAGCAGGACAGAACTGAACACCGGGGAGCTGTTTTTT. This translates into CASRTELNTGELFF.

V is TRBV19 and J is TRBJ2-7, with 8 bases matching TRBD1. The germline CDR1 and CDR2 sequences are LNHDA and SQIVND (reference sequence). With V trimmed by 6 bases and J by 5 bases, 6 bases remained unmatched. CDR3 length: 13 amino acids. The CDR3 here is CASRDRASHEQYF. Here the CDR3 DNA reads TGTGCCAGTAGGGACAGGGCGAGCCACGAGCAGTACTTC. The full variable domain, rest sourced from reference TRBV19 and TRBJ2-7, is DGGITQSPKYLFRKEGQNVTLSCEQNLNHDAMYWYRQDPGQGLRLIYYSQIVNDFQKGDIAEGYSVSREKKESFPLTVTSAQKNPTAFYLCASRDRASHEQYFGPGTRLTVT.

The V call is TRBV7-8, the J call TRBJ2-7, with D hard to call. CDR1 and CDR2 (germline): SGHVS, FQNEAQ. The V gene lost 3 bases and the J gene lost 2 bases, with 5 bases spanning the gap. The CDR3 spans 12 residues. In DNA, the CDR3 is TGTGCCAGCAGCTTCAGCGCCTACGAGCAGTACTTC. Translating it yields CASSFSAYEQYF.

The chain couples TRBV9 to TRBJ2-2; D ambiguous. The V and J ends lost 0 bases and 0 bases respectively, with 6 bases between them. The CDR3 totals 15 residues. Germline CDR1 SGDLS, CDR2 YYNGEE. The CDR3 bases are TGTGCCAGCAGCGTAGATAGTCCGAACACCGGGGAGCTGTTTTTT. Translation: CASSVDSPNTGELFF. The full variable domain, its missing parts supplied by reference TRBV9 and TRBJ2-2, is DSGVTQTPKHLITATGQRVTLRCSPRSGDLSVYWYQQSLDQGLQFLIQYYNGEERAKGNILERFSAQQFPDLHSELNLSSLELGDSALYFCASSVDSPNTGELFFGEGSRLTVL.

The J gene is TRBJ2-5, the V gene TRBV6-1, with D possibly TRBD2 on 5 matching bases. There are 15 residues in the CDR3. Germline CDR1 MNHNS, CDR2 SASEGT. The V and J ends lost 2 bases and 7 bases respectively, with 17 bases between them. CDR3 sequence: CASSENRAGRWTQYF. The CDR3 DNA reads TGTGCCAGCAGTGAAAATAGGGCGGGCCGGTGGACCCAGTACTTC.

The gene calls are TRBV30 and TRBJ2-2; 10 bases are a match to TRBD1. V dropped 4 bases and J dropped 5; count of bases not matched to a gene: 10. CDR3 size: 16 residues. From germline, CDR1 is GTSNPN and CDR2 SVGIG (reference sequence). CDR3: CAWTDPTGGWTGELFF. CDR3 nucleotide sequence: TGTGCCTGGACCGACCCGACAGGGGGCTGGACCGGGGAGCTGTTTTTT. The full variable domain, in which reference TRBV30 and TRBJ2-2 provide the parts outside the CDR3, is SQTIHQWPATLVQPVGSPLSLECTVEGTSNPNLYWYRQAAGRGLQLLFYSVGIGQISSEVPQNLSASRPQDRQFILSSKKLLLSDSGFYLCAWTDPTGGWTGELFFGEGSRLTVL.

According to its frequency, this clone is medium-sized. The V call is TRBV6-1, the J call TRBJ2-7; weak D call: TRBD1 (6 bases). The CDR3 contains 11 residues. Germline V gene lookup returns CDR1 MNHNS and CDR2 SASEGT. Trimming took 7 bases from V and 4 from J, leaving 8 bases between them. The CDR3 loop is CASKTGYEQYF. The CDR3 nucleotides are TGTGCCAGCAAAACAGGGTACGAGCAGTACTTC.

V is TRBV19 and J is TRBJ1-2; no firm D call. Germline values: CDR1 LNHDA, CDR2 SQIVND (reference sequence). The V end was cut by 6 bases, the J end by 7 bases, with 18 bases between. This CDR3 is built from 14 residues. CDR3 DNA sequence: TGTGCCAGTAGCCAAGAGGCAGAAACGCGTGGCTACACCTTC. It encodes CASSQEAETRGYTF.

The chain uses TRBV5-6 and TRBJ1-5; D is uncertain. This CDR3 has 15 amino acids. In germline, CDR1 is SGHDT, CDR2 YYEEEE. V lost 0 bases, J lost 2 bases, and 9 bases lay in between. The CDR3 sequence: CASSLGGVGNQPQHF. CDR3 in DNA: TGTGCCAGCAGCTTGGGTGGAGTAGGCAATCAGCCCCAGCATTTT. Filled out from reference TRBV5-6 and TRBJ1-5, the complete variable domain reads DAGVTQSPTHLIKTRGQQVTLRCSPKSGHDTVSWYQQALGQGPQFIFQYYEEEERQRGNFPDRFSGHQFPNYSSELNVNALLLGDSALYLCASSLGGVGNQPQHFGDGTRLSIL.

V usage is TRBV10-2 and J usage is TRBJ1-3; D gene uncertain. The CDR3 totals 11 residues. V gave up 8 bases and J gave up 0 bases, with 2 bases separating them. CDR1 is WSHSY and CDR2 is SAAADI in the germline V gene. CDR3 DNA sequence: TGCGCCAGCCACTCTGGAAACACCATATATTTT. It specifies CASHSGNTIYF.

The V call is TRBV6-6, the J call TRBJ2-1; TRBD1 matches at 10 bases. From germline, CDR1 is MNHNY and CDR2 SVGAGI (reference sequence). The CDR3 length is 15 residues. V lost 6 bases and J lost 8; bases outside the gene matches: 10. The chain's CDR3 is CASRTGTGARDEQFF. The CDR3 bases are TGTGCCAGCAGAACGGGGACAGGGGCCCGGGATGAGCAGTTCTTC.

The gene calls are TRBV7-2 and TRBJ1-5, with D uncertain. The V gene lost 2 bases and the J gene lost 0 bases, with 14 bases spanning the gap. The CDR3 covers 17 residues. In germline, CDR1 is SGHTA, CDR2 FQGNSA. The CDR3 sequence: CASSLNGRVNSNQPQHF. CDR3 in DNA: TGTGCCAGCAGCTTAAATGGGAGGGTTAATAGCAATCAGCCCCAGCATTTT.

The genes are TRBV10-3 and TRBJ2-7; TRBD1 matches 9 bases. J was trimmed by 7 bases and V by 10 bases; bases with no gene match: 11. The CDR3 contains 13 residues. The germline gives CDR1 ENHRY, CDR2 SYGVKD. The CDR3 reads CASQQGASREQYF. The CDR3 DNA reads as TGTGCCAGCCAACAGGGGGCATCGAGGGAGCAGTACTTC.

This CDR3 reads CASSSGQGLTGELFF. The CDR3, as DNA: TGTGCCAGCAGCTCAGGACAGGGCCTAACCGGGGAGCTGTTTTTT. This chain joins TRBV7-9 and TRBJ2-2, with 8 bases matching TRBD1. This CDR3 is 15 amino acids long. Germline CDR1 SEHNR, CDR2 FQNEAQ (reference sequence). Trimming cost V 4 bases and J 5 bases; bases outside gene matches: 6.

The CDR3 nucleotides are TGTGCCTGGAGTCCATTAGGGGGGGCGAATCAGCCCCAGCATTTT. It codes for CAWSPLGGANQPQHF. J is TRBJ1-5 and V is TRBV30, with D perhaps TRBD1 (6 bases). This CDR3 is built from 15 residues. CDR1 and CDR2 from the germline V gene are GTSNPN and SVGIG (reference sequence). V was cut by 2 bases and J by 4 bases, with 15 bases left in between.

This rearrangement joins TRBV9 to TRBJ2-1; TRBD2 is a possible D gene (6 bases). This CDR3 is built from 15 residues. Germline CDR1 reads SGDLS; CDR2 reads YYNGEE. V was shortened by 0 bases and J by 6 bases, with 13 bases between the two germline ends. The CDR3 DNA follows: TGTGCCAGCAGCGTAGGTGGGGGAGGTCGCAATGAGCAGTTCTTC. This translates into CASSVGGGGRNEQFF.

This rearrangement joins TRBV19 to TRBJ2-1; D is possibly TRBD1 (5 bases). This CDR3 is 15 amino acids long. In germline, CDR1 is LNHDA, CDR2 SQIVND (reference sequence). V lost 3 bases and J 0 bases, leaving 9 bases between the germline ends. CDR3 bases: TGTGCCAGTAGTATGGGGCAGAGCTCCTACAATGAGCAGTTCTTC. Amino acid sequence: CASSMGQSSYNEQFF.

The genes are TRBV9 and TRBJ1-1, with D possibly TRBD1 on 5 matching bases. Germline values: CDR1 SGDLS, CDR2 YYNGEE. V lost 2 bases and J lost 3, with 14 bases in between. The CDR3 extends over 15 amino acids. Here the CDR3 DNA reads TGTGCCAGCAGCGTTATGACAGACGATCACACTGAAGCTTTCTTT. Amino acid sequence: CASSVMTDDHTEAFF.

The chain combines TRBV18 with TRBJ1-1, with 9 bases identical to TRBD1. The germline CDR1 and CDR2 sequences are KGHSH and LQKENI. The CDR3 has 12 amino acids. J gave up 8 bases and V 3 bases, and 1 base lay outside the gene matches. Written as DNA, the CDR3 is TGTGCCAGCTCACCCGGGACAGGGGAAGCTTTCTTT. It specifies CASSPGTGEAFF. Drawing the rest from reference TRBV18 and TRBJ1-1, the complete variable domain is NAGVMQNPRHLVRRRGQEARLRCSPMKGHSHVYWYRQLPEEGLKFMVYLQKENIIDESGMPKERFSAEFPKEGPSILRIQQVVRGDSAAYFCASSPGTGEAFFGQGTRLTVV.

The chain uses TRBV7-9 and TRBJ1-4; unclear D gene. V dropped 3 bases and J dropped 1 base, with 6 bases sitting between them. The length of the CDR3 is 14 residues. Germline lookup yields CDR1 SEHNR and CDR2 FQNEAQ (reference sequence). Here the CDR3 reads CASSFFGTNEKLFF. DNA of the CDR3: TGTGCCAGCAGCTTCTTCGGAACTAATGAAAAACTGTTTTTT.

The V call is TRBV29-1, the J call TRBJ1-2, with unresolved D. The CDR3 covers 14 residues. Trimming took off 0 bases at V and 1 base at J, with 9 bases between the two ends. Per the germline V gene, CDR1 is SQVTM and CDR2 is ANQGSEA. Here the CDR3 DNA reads TGCAGCGTTGAAGACACCAGGAATAACTATGGCTACACCTTC. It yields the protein CSVEDTRNNYGYTF.